The 29 T cell receptor beta chains below come from one sample, sequenced in a study of blood T cell repertoires in COVID-19. Produced via immunoSEQ multiplex PCR; TCRdb's table is partial and in-frame only. The sample yields about 200,000 clones, about 84% seen once. The sequencing sample was made of peripheral blood. These receptor sequences come from a woman aged 80 or over with acute or convalescent COVID-19.

The V call is TRBV4-2, the J call TRBJ1-2, with D unclear. CDR1 is LGHNA and CDR2 is YNFKEQ in the germline V gene. This CDR3 has 14 amino acids. V lost 0 bases and J 4 bases, leaving 9 bases between the germline ends. The CDR3 DNA reads as TGTGCCAGCAGCCAAGAGGGCGTACCCTATGGCTACACCTTC. It yields the protein CASSQEGVPYGYTF.

For this clone: Compared with germline, one end of the junction differs, possibly owing to a read error. The CDR3 DNA sequence: TGTGCCAGCAGCCGGGACAGGGGGAGCTACCATGAGCAGTTCTTC. Its protein product is CASSRDRGSYHEQFF. V is TRBV7-9 and J is TRBJ2-1; TRBD1 agrees at 11 bases. Germline loops: CDR1 SEHNR, CDR2 FQNEAQ (reference sequence). The CDR3 is 15 residues long.

V gene TRBV10-1 combines with J gene TRBJ2-7; maybe TRBD2 (6 bases). Deletions cut 5 bases from V and 4 bases from J, with 18 bases between. This CDR3 has 15 residues. Germline V gene lookup returns CDR1 WNHNN and CDR2 SYGVQD (reference sequence). The CDR3 nucleotides are TGCGCCAGCAGTCCCGGGACTTACCGTGGGTACGAGCAGTACTTC. Amino acid sequence: CASSPGTYRGYEQYF.

The chain is built from TRBV15 and TRBJ2-1; the match to TRBD2 covers 7 bases. The CDR3 contains 12 residues. Germline values: CDR1 LNHNV, CDR2 YYDKDF (reference sequence). Germline trimming cut 3 bases from V and 13 bases from J; bases unmatched to any gene: 6. Here the CDR3 DNA reads TGTGCCACCAGCAGTGCTTTGACTAGCCAGTTCTTC. Its translation: CATSSALTSQFF. The full variable domain, its missing parts supplied by reference TRBV15 and TRBJ2-1, is DAMVIQNPRYQVTQFGKPVTLSCSQTLNHNVMYWYQQKSSQAPKLLFHYYDKDFNNEADTPDNFQSRRPNTSFCFLDIRSPGLGDTAMYLCATSSALTSQFFGPGTRLTVL.

This clone was counted once. V usage is TRBV4-1 and J usage is TRBJ1-4, with 9 bases lining up with TRBD1. V was clipped by 6 bases and J by 7 bases; unmatched bases: 6. The CDR3 has 14 residues. Looked up from germline, CDR1 is MGHRA and CDR2 is YSYEKL. DNA of the CDR3: TGCGCCAGCAGTATGGGACAGGGAGGTGAAAAACTGTTTTTT. The encoded protein is CASSMGQGGEKLFF.

The chain links TRBV2 to TRBJ2-3, with 11 bases matching TRBD2. Per germline, CDR1 SNHLY and CDR2 FYNNEI. The CDR3 spans 15 residues. The V segment lost 6 bases and the J segment 6 bases; nucleotides outside the gene matches: 8. The CDR3 DNA reads as TGTGCCAGCAGGCGACTAGCGGGGTTGGGGGATACGCAGTATTTT. Translated: CASRRLAGLGDTQYF.

This clone has only one observation. The CDR3 nucleotides read TGTGCCAGTAGCCAGGACAGGGAAGAAAAACTGTTTTTT. Translating it yields CASSQDREEKLFF. V gene TRBV19 combines with J gene TRBJ1-4; TRBD1 agrees at 8 bases. CDR3 length equals 13 residues. V gave up 6 bases and J gave up 8 bases; unmatched junction bases: 5. In germline, CDR1 is LNHDA, CDR2 SQIVND (reference sequence).

This chain connects TRBV11-2 to TRBJ1-2; unclear D gene. This CDR3 region has 13 residues. Germline V gene lookup returns CDR1 SGHAT and CDR2 FQNNGV. Trimming shortened V by 2 bases and J by 4 bases, and 8 bases separated the two germline ends. In DNA form, the CDR3 reads TGTGCCAGCAGCTTATCGGGAGGCTATGGCTACACCTTC. Its translation: CASSLSGGYGYTF.

This chain joins TRBV9 and TRBJ1-5; maybe TRBD1 (6 bases). This CDR3 has 14 residues. V lost 3 bases, J lost 3 bases, and 10 bases lay in between. The germline CDR1 and CDR2 sequences are SGDLS and YYNGEE. CDR3 in amino acids: CASSEQGYNQPQHF. CDR3 nucleotide sequence: TGTGCCAGCAGCGAACAGGGATACAATCAGCCCCAGCATTTT.

Comment on this clone: One junction end disagrees with the germline gene, perhaps due to a read error. The chain has TRBV6-6 and TRBJ2-7, with 13 bases matching TRBD2. Germline lookup yields CDR1 MNHNY and CDR2 SVGAGI (reference sequence). This CDR3 contains 17 residues. CDR3 residues: CASSRTSGGPIVFQGPF. As DNA, the CDR3 is TGTGCCAGCAGTCGGACTAGCGGGGGCCCCATTGTCTTTCAGGGACCATTC.

This clone was counted between two and nine times. DNA for the CDR3: TGTGCCAGCAGTTTCCACCGGAGCGCTGAAGCTTTCTTT. This translates into CASSFHRSAEAFF. This chain uses TRBV27 with TRBJ1-1, with no clear D. Germline V gives CDR1 MNHEY, CDR2 SMNVEV (reference sequence). V was shortened by 3 bases and J by 6 bases, with 11 bases between the two germline ends. The CDR3 is made up of 13 amino acids.

V usage is TRBV4-2 and J usage is TRBJ2-7, with 8 nucleotides matching TRBD2. Per the germline V gene, CDR1 is LGHNA and CDR2 is YNFKEQ. Germline trimming cut 3 bases from V and 5 bases from J; bases unmatched to any gene: 6. The CDR3 is made up of 14 amino acids. The CDR3: CASSQISGNHEQYF. The CDR3 DNA reads TGTGCCAGCAGCCAGATTAGCGGGAACCACGAGCAGTACTTC.

This clone appeared once. V gene TRBV5-4 combines with J gene TRBJ2-1, with D perhaps matching TRBD2 (6 bases). This CDR3 spans 13 amino acids. The V end was cut by 2 bases, the J end by 9 bases, with 12 bases between. CDR1 is SGHNT and CDR2 is YYREEE in the germline V gene (reference sequence). CDR3 residues: CASSFPGEVEQFF. The CDR3 DNA is TGTGCCAGCAGCTTTCCGGGAGAGGTTGAGCAGTTCTTC.

This rearrangement joins TRBV5-4 to TRBJ1-3, with D tentatively TRBD1 (5 bases). Deletions cut 0 bases from V and 2 bases from J, with 9 bases between. CDR1 and CDR2 from the germline V gene are SGHNT and YYREEE (reference sequence). The CDR3 covers 15 residues. Here the CDR3 reads CASSLAGGAGNTIYF. CDR3 DNA sequence: TGTGCCAGCAGCTTGGCCGGGGGGGCTGGAAACACCATATATTTT.

This clone has only one observation. The genes are TRBV3-1 (or the pseudogene TRBV3-2) and TRBJ1-2; 11 nucleotides match TRBD1. V lost 3 bases to trimming and J lost 7 bases; unmatched junction nucleotides: 10. This CDR3 is 16 amino acids long. Germline V gene sequence: CDR1 LGHDT, CDR2 YNNKEL (reference sequence). This CDR3 is CASSHAGTGGFSGYTF. The CDR3 bases are TGTGCCAGCAGCCACGCCGGGACAGGGGGATTTAGTGGCTACACCTTC.

The rearrangement links TRBV5-1 to TRBJ2-5; 9 nucleotides match TRBD1. V lost 4 bases and J lost 4; bases outside the gene matches: 5. Germline V gives CDR1 SGHRS, CDR2 YFSETQ. The CDR3 extends over 14 amino acids. The CDR3 nucleotides are TGCGCCAGCAGCCCAGGACAGGGGTCAGAGACCCAGTACTTC. Encoded protein: CASSPGQGSETQYF.

This clone was counted once. The CDR3, as DNA: TGTGCCAGCAGCTTAGGGGCTAGCGTAGCCACAGATACGCAGTATTTT. Translation: CASSLGASVATDTQYF. The chain carries TRBV7-2 and TRBJ2-3; TRBD2 is a possible D gene (6 bases). The CDR3 has 16 amino acids. The V end was cut by 1 base, the J end by 2 bases, with 13 bases between. From germline, CDR1 is SGHTA and CDR2 FQGNSA.

The rearrangement joins TRBV5-1 to TRBJ2-2; TRBD1 matches at 8 bases. J lost 5 bases, V lost 4 bases, and 7 bases had no gene match. CDR1 is SGHRS, CDR2 YFSETQ, per germline. The CDR3 length is 15 residues. The CDR3 loop is CASSVTHRGTGELFF. DNA for the CDR3: TGCGCCAGCAGCGTTACCCACAGGGGGACCGGGGAGCTGTTTTTT.

This chain links TRBV9 with TRBJ1-6, with 7 bases fitting TRBD1. CDR3 size: 16 residues. The V gene end was trimmed by 3 bases and the J gene end by 9 bases; junction bases not matched to a gene: 12. Germline CDR1 SGDLS, CDR2 YYNGEE. Here the CDR3 reads CASSGTGGRLSSPLHF. CDR3 nucleotide sequence: TGTGCCAGCAGCGGGACAGGTGGGCGGTTGAGTTCACCCCTCCACTTT. The variable domain in full, completed from reference TRBV9 and TRBJ1-6, reads DSGVTQTPKHLITATGQRVTLRCSPRSGDLSVYWYQQSLDQGLQFLIQYYNGEERAKGNILERFSAQQFPDLHSELNLSSLELGDSALYFCASSGTGGRLSSPLHFGNGTRLTVT.

This clone has a single count. The rearrangement links TRBV5-6 to TRBJ1-5; 10 bases fit TRBD1. In germline, CDR1 is SGHDT, CDR2 YYEEEE. The CDR3 is made up of 15 amino acids. Trimming removed 4 bases from V and 6 bases from J; junction bases left unmatched: 7. The CDR3 DNA sequence: TGTGCCAGCAGCGGGGACAGGGGATCTACTCAGCCCCAGCATTTT. It is translated as CASSGDRGSTQPQHF.

This clone is a singleton in its sample. V and J are TRBV10-3 and TRBJ2-1, with a weak D call TRBD2 (6 bases). V gave up 6 bases and J gave up 3 bases, with 18 bases separating them. The CDR3 contains 16 residues. CDR1 ENHRY and CDR2 SYGVKD come from the germline V gene. CDR3 nucleotides: TGTGCCATCAGGGTCGGAGGGGAAAAGATCTACAATGAGCAGTTCTTC. Amino acids: CAIRVGGEKIYNEQFF.

This clone was found a few times. The chain carries TRBV5-1 and TRBJ2-5; a possible D gene is TRBD2 (7 bases). Trimming removed 7 bases at V and 4 bases at J, with 17 bases between. Germline CDR1 and CDR2: SGHRS and YFSETQ. The CDR3 runs 14 residues. The CDR3 region has the DNA TGCGCCAGCTTCTCGGGGGGCAATTCAGAGACCCAGTACTTC. Its translation is CASFSGGNSETQYF. The full variable domain, completed using reference TRBV5-1 and TRBJ2-5, is KAGVTQTPRYLIKTRGQQVTLSCSPISGHRSVSWYQQTPGQGLQFLFEYFSETQRNKGNFPGRFSGRQFSNSRSEMNVSTLELGDSALYLCASFSGGNSETQYFGPGTRLLVL.

The rearrangement links TRBV9 to TRBJ2-1; D not resolved. The V and J ends lost 0 bases and 4 bases respectively, with 11 bases between them. The CDR3 sequence is 15 residues long. CDR1 and CDR2 from the germline V gene are SGDLS and YYNGEE. The CDR3 protein is CASSVGGVMYNEQFF. The CDR3 nucleotides are TGTGCCAGCAGCGTAGGAGGCGTAATGTACAATGAGCAGTTCTTC.

This clone showed up just a few times. Other DNA sequences of this sample code for an identical CDR3. V and J are TRBV9 and TRBJ2-5; TRBD2 matches 7 bases. Germline V gene data show CDR1 as SGDLS and CDR2 as YYNGEE. This CDR3 spans 16 amino acids. V was pared by 4 bases and J by 1 base, with 10 bases of the junction left unmatched. In nucleotides, the CDR3 is TGTGCCAGCAGCCCCAGAATCTCTAGCGGCCAAGAGACCCAGTACTTC. Translating gives CASSPRISSGQETQYF. Supplemented by reference TRBV9 and TRBJ2-5, the full variable domain reads DSGVTQTPKHLITATGQRVTLRCSPRSGDLSVYWYQQSLDQGLQFLIQYYNGEERAKGNILERFSAQQFPDLHSELNLSSLELGDSALYFCASSPRISSGQETQYFGPGTRLLVL.

The rearrangement joins TRBV5-6 to TRBJ2-7; the match to TRBD1 covers 8 bases. V dropped 0 bases and J dropped 6; count of bases not matched to a gene: 5. The CDR3 loop spans 14 amino acids. Germline V lookup: CDR1 SGHDT, CDR2 YYEEEE. The CDR3 sequence: CASSLVSGGGEQYF. As DNA, the CDR3 is TGTGCCAGCAGCTTGGTTTCAGGGGGCGGCGAGCAGTACTTC.

With respect to this clone: The sample carries other DNA sequences with the same CDR3. This chain links TRBV7-6 with TRBJ1-3, with unresolved D. This CDR3 comprises 14 residues. V was shortened by 10 bases and J by 0 bases, with 13 bases between the two germline ends. CDR1 is SGHVS and CDR2 is FNYEAQ in the germline V gene. CDR3 region: CAITSHDSGNTIYF. In DNA form, the CDR3 reads TGTGCCATTACGAGCCACGACTCTGGAAACACCATATATTTT.

The chain couples TRBV6-4 to TRBJ2-5, with TRBD2 matching over 10 bases. Germline values: CDR1 MRHNA, CDR2 SNTAGT. The length of the CDR3 is 15 residues. V shed 5 bases and J 5 bases; nucleotides not matched to a gene: 8. The CDR3 DNA is TGTGCCAGCAGTACTACTAGCGGGATTTTCGAGACCCAGTACTTC. Protein product: CASSTTSGIFETQYF.

V usage is TRBV15 and J usage is TRBJ2-5; maybe TRBD2 (7 bases). V was shortened by 2 bases and J by 5 bases, with 15 bases between the two germline ends. This CDR3 comprises 15 residues. Looked up from germline, CDR1 is LNHNV and CDR2 is YYDKDF (reference sequence). The CDR3 is CATSRRGGLSETQYF. In DNA, the CDR3 is TGTGCCACCAGCAGAAGGGGGGGTCTGTCGGAGACCCAGTACTTC.

The chain recombines TRBV5-5 with TRBJ2-6; D ambiguous. There are 14 residues in the CDR3. V was trimmed by 2 bases and J by 3 bases, leaving 6 bases between them. Germline CDR1 and CDR2: SGHKS and YYEKEE (reference sequence). CDR3 bases: TGTGCCAGCAGCTTCTTCTTTGGGGCCAACGTCCTGACTTTC. It translates to CASSFFFGANVLTF.